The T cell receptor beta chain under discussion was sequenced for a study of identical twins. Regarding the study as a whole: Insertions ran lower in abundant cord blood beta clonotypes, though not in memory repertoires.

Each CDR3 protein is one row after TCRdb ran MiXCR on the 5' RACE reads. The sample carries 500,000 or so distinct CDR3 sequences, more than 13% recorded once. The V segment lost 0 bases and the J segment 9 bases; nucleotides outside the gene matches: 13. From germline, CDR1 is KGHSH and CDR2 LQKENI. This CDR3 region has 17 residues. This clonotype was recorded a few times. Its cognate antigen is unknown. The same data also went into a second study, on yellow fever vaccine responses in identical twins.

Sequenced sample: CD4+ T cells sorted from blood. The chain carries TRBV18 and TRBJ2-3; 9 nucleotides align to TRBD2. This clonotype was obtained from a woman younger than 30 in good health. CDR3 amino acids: CASSPPLTSGSLGTQYF. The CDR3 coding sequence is TGTGCCAGCTCACCACCGCTGACTAGCGGTTCCTTAGGCACGCAGTATTTT. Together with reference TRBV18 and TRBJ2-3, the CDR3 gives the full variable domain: NAGVMQNPRHLVRRRGQEARLRCSPMKGHSHVYWYRQLPEEGLKFMVYLQKENIIDESGMPKERFSAEFPKEGPSILRIQQVVRGDSAAYFCASSPPLTSGSLGTQYFGPGTRLTVL.